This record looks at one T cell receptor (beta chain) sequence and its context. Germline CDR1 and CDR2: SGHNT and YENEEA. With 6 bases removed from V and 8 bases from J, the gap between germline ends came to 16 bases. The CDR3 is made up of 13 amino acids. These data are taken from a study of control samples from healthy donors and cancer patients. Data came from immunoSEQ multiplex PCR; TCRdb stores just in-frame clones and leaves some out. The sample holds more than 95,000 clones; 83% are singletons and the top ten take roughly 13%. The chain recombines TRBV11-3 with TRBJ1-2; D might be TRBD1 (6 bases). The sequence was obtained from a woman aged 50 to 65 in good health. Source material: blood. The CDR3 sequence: CASSTRGAPGYTF. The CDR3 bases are TGTGCCAGCAGTACCCGGGGGGCGCCCGGCTACACCTTC.